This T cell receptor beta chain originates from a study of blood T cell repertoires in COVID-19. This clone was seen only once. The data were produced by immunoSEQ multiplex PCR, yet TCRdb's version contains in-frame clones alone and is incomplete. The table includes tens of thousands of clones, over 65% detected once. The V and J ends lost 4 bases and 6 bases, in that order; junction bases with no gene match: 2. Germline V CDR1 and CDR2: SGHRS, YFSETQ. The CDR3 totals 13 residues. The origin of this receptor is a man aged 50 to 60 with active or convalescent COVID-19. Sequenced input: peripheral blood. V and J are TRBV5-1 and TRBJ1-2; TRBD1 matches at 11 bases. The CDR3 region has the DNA TGCGCCAGCAGCCTGGGACAGGGGGATGGCTACACCTTC. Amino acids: CASSLGQGDGYTF.